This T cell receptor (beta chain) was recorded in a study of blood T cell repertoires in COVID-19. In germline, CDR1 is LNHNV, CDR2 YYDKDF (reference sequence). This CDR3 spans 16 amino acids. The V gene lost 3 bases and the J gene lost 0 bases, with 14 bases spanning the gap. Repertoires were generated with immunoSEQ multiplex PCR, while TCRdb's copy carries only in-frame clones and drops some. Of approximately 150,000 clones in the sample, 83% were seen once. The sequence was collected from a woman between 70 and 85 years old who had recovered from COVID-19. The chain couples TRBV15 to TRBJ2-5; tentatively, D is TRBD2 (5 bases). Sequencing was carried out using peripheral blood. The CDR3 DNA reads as TGTGCCACCAGCAGGCCAGAGGTGAGGGACCAAGAGACCCAGTACTTC. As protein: CATSRPEVRDQETQYF.